The next 9 T cell receptor beta chains were all read from a single sample in a study of shared clonotypes between healthy human individuals. The table came from immunoSEQ multiplex PCR; TCRdb's copy has only in-frame clones and leaves some out. This repertoire shows about 1 million clones, approximately 80% found once; its top ten account for approximately 0.5%. The specimen sequenced was memory CD4+ T cells from PBMCs. Indicated subset: CD45RA-negative fraction. These receptors all come from a man aged 18 to 29 in good health. Some clones in this sample may be carry-over from other donors' samples.

The V and J genes are TRBV18 and TRBJ2-1; TRBD1 agrees at 7 bases. J was trimmed by 8 bases and V by 4 bases; bases with no gene match: 5. The germline V gene has CDR1 KGHSH and CDR2 LQKENI. The CDR3 has 13 residues. The CDR3: CASSRNRGDEQFF. For the CDR3, the DNA is TGTGCCAGCTCACGGAACAGGGGCGATGAGCAGTTCTTC.

V gene TRBV5-1 combines with J gene TRBJ2-2; D possibly corresponds to TRBD1 (6 bases). The CDR3 has 14 amino acids. The V end lost 10 bases, the J end lost 1 base, and 14 bases lay between the germline ends. Germline values: CDR1 SGHRS, CDR2 YFSETQ. The CDR3 coding sequence is TGCGCCTGTGCGAAACAGGGGAACACCGGGGAGCTGTTTTTT. Translation gives CACAKQGNTGELFF.

The chain carries TRBV28 and TRBJ2-5; 7 bases agree with TRBD1. CDR3 length: 14 amino acids. The germline V gene has CDR1 MDHEN and CDR2 SYDVKM. After removal of 4 bases from V and 3 bases from J, the junction contained 5 bases not matched to a gene. The CDR3 spells CASSSRDREETQYF. The CDR3, as DNA: TGTGCCAGCAGTTCCAGGGACAGAGAAGAGACCCAGTACTTC. Together with reference TRBV28 and TRBJ2-5, the CDR3 gives the full variable domain: DVKVTQSSRYLVKRTGEKVFLECVQDMDHENMFWYRQDPGLGLRLIYFSYDVKMKEKGDIPEGYSVSREKKERFSLILESASTNQTSMYLCASSSRDREETQYFGPGTRLLVL.

This clone was seen just once. The chain has TRBV7-2 and TRBJ1-5, with TRBD1 identical over 8 bases. CDR1 is SGHTA, CDR2 FQGNSA, per germline. J lost 0 bases, V lost 5 bases, and 12 bases had no gene match. CDR3 length equals 18 residues. The CDR3 reads CASSPGQGRSYSNQPQHF. The CDR3 DNA reads as TGTGCCAGCAGCCCAGGACAGGGACGATCCTATAGCAATCAGCCCCAGCATTTT. The full variable domain, with the rest looked up from reference TRBV7-2 and TRBJ1-5, is GAGVSQSPSNKVTEKGKDVELRCDPISGHTALYWYRQSLGQGLEFLIYFQGNSAPDKSGLPSDRFSAERTGGSVSTLTIQRTQQEDSAVYLCASSPGQGRSYSNQPQHFGDGTRLSIL.

V usage is TRBV7-9 and J usage is TRBJ2-3, with D tentatively TRBD1 (5 bases). The CDR3 totals 14 residues. The V gene lost 3 bases and the J gene lost 7 bases, with 14 bases spanning the gap. Germline V gene lookup returns CDR1 SEHNR and CDR2 FQNEAQ (reference sequence). The CDR3 is CASSFPLTGNTQYF. In DNA form, the CDR3 reads TGTGCCAGCAGCTTCCCTCTCACAGGAAATACGCAGTATTTT.

Of note for this clone: The sample contains more than one DNA sequence encoding this CDR3. V gene TRBV9 combines with J gene TRBJ1-4, with 8 positions matching TRBD1. The J segment lost 3 bases and the V segment lost 2 bases, leaving 3 bases of the junction unmatched. This CDR3 has 15 amino acids. Germline assignment: CDR1 SGDLS and CDR2 YYNGEE. The CDR3 loop is CASSVGTGPNEKLFF. CDR3 nucleotide sequence: TGTGCCAGCAGCGTTGGGACAGGCCCTAATGAAAAACTGTTTTTT. Full variable domain (rest looked up from reference TRBV9 and TRBJ1-4): DSGVTQTPKHLITATGQRVTLRCSPRSGDLSVYWYQQSLDQGLQFLIQYYNGEERAKGNILERFSAQQFPDLHSELNLSSLELGDSALYFCASSVGTGPNEKLFFGSGTQLSVL.

The J gene is TRBJ1-1, the V gene TRBV5-8; a weak D match, TRBD1 (5 bases). The germline V and J ends were trimmed by 4 bases and 11 bases, with 15 bases remaining between them. The CDR3 sequence is 12 residues long. The germline CDR1 and CDR2 sequences are SGHTS and YDEGEE. CDR3 in DNA: TGTGCCAGCAGCGCGACCAGGGTTGTGGCTTTCTTT. Translating it yields CASSATRVVAFF.

The V and J genes are TRBV9 and TRBJ1-5, with no clear D. With 0 bases removed from V and 5 bases from J, the gap between germline ends came to 9 bases. In germline, CDR1 is SGDLS, CDR2 YYNGEE. This CDR3 comprises 14 residues. CDR3 nucleotides: TGTGCCAGCAGCGTAGTTGATTCGGATCAGCCCCAGCATTTT. This sequence encodes CASSVVDSDQPQHF. Supplemented by reference TRBV9 and TRBJ1-5, the full variable domain reads DSGVTQTPKHLITATGQRVTLRCSPRSGDLSVYWYQQSLDQGLQFLIQYYNGEERAKGNILERFSAQQFPDLHSELNLSSLELGDSALYFCASSVVDSDQPQHFGDGTRLSIL.

CDR3 loop: CASSPPGQAEAFF. CDR3 nucleotides: TGTGCCAGCTCACCCCCGGGGCAGGCTGAAGCTTTCTTT. The chain couples TRBV18 to TRBJ1-1; D is perhaps TRBD1 (5 bases). Germline-derived CDR1 and CDR2 are KGHSH and LQKENI. This CDR3 is 13 amino acids long. V lost 3 bases and J 6 bases, leaving 11 bases between the germline ends.